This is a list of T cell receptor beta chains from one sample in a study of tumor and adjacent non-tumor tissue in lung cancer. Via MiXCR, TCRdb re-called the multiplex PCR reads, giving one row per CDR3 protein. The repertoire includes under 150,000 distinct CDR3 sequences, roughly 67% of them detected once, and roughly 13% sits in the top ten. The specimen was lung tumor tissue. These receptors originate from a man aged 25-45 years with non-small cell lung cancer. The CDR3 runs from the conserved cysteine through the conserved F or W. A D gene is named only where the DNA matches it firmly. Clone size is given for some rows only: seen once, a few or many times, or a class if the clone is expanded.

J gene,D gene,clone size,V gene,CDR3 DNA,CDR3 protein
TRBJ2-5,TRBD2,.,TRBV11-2,TGTGCCAGCAGCTACTGGACTAGCGGGCCGGGGCGCCAAGAGACCCAGCACTTC,CASSYWTSGPGRQETQHF
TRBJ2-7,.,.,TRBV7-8,TGTGCCAGCAGCTTACGTCCTAGCGACATGGAGTACTTC,CASSLRPSDMEYF
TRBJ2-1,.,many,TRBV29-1,TGCAGCGGGTCGGGACTGTTGGCCTACAATGAGCAGTTCTTC,CSGSGLLAYNEQFF
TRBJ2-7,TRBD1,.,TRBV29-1,TGCAGTGTAAAGACAGGGGGTGAGCAGTACTTC,CSVKTGGEQYF
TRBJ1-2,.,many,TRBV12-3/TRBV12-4,TGTGCCAGCAGTCGCGGGGGCCTCTATGGCTACACCTTC,CASSRGGLYGYTF
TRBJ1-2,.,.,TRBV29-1,TGCAGCATTGAAGATCATAGGCGAACCGGCATACGTAACTATGGCCACACCTTC,CSIEDHRRTGIRNYGHTF
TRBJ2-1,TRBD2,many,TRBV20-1,TGCAGTGCCAAGACTAGCGGGGGATGGAATGAGCAGTTCTTC,CSAKTSGGWNEQFF
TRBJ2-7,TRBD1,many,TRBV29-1,TGCAGCTCACGGACAGGGACCTACGAGCAGTACTTC,CSSRTGTYEQYF
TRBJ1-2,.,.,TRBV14,TGTGCCAGCAGCCAAGTGATCCGGGGCAGCGGCTACACCTTC,CASSQVIRGSGYTF
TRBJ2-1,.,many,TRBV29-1,TGCAGCGTTAGATCTGAAGCCTACAATGAGCAGTTCTTC,CSVRSEAYNEQFF
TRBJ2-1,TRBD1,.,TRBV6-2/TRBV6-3,TGTGCCAGCAGTTCCTGGACAGGGGCTCGGGATGAGCAGTTCTTC,CASSSWTGARDEQFF
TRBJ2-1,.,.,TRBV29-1,TGCTGCGTTAAGGGCACTGTGGGCAATGAGCAGTTCTTC,CCVKGTVGNEQFF
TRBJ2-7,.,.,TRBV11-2,TGTGCCAGCAGGCCGGGACACAGGGTGGGAGTGCAGTACTTC,CASRPGHRVGVQYF
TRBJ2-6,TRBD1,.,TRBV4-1,TGCGCCAACAGGCCCTCAGGGGCTGCCAAGATCGGGACAGACGACTCTGGGGCCAACGTCCTGACTTTC,CANRPSGAAKIGTDDSGANVLTF
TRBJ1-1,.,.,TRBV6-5,TGTGCCAGCAGTTTCTTGGGGGGATGGAACGCTCAAGCTTTCTTT,CASSFLGGWNAQAFF
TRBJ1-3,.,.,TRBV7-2,TGTGCCAGCAGCTCCTACATGAGCTCTGGAAACACCATATATTTT,CASSSYMSSGNTIYF
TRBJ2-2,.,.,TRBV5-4,TGTGCCAGCAGCGCAGGGGACACCGGGGAGTCGTTTTTT,CASSAGDTGESFF
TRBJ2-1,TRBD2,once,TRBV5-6,TGTGCCAGCACCATACGTGTCGGGGGGGACAATGAGCAATTCTTC,CASTIRVGGDNEQFF
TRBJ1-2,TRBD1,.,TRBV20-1,TGCAGTGCTAGGGTCGTGTCTGGACAGGGAGCTAAATATGACTACACCTTC,CSARVVSGQGAKYDYTF
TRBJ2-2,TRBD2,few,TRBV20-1,TGCAGTGCTAGAGGACTAGCGGGATTGAACACCGGGGAGCTGTTTTTT,CSARGLAGLNTGELFF
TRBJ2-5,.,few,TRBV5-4,TGTGCCAGCAGCTTGGCCGGACAGCAAGAGACCCAGTACTTC,CASSLAGQQETQYF
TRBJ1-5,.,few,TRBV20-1,TGCAGTGCTAGAAGGCAGGCCAATCAGCCCCAGCATTTT,CSARRQANQPQHF
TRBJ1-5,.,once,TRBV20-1,TGCAGTGCTAGGAGACAGGATTTCGCGAGCAATCAGCCCAAGCATTTT,CSARRQDFASNQPKHF
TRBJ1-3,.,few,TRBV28,TGTGCCAGCCACGACGTCCGCACTGGAAACACCATATATTTT,CASHDVRTGNTIYF